This TCR beta chain was found in a study of shared clonotypes between healthy human individuals (dated by TCRdb to about 2020). At the level of the whole study: The cohort comprised two women and three men aged 18 to 49 years. For each donor, three plates each were used for CD4 naive and CD4 memory, two plates were used for CD8 naive, and one plate was used for CD8 memory. To estimate repertoire size and how much clonotype sharing occurs between individuals, the study deeply sequenced the blood TCR repertoires of about 5 healthy adults. To increase sequencing depth and limit assay-specific biases, different laboratories used diverse techniques to prepare libraries and sequence TCR repertoires. Each donor's leukapheresis produced roughly between about 0.8 and 10 billion PBMCs. General study outcomes and caveats: Estimated clonotype richness was generally larger for naive than for memory subsets. Only blood was sampled, and tissue TCR repertoires likely differ from those in blood. Sharing across a handful of donors was observed for about 5% of naive CD4, under 4% of naive CD8, 2% to 2.5% of memory CD4, and around 0.42% of memory CD8 clonotypes. Compared with non-shared clonotypes, the clonotypes found in all four sorted-subset donors had higher generation probabilities. Because the study included a small number of donors, the genetic and exposure-history diversity represented was limited. Pairwise subsampling indicated that sequencing depth was expected to affect the degree of clonotype sharing among donors. Rarefaction of sorted-subset datasets indicated incomplete sequencing despite the large sequencing depth.

A distance of 13 bases separates the germline ends of V and J, which lose 8 bases and 6 bases respectively. Inclusive of the bounding cysteine and phenylalanine, the CDR3 is 13 residues long. Solely the CDR3 DNA is kept, with 39 bases framed from the first base. CDR1 is given as MNHNS and CDR2 as SASEGT, both from the germline V gene. The donors were healthy, HIV-negative adults who had no recently reported acute infections or vaccinations. Every donor was a Caucasian adult residing in Nashville, Tennessee, USA. Magnetic negative selection was used to enrich CD4+ T cells, after which naive cells were positively selected on CD45RA and the negative fraction became the memory subset. Blood was obtained by leukapheresis, after which PBMCs were separated by Ficoll-Histopaque density gradient centrifugation and cryopreserved in liquid nitrogen vapor phase. Analytical flow cytometry was used to check the purity and quantity of every magnetically sorted T cell population. Genomic DNA was isolated from every sorted fraction and measured by UV absorbance on a Nanodrop 2000c.

As to this clone: Its antigen is unknown. No much larger clone is present one base from it, and per-base qualities are unavailable.

TCR CDR3 regions were amplified from genomic DNA by multiplex PCR using the deep immunoSEQ assay. Extracted genomic DNA from each cell subset was spread evenly across all wells of several immunoSEQ 96-well plates, with each plate serving as a replicate. Each replicate PCR for sorted subsets received about 200 ng genomic DNA, equal to roughly 30,000 T cell genomes. The purified libraries were quantified using a Qubit 3.0 fluorometer, sized with a Bioanalyzer 2100, and then quantified again using the KAPA Library Quantification kit. Each immunoSEQ 96-well plate was sequenced on its own single-read 150-cycle Illumina NextSeq 550 flow cell. Concerning the study's data processing: The immunoSEQ output contained only junctional sequences without quality scores, so filtering could not match that applied to full-length reads. To assign V/J genes and CDR3, sequences were annotated against IMGT germline references using PyIR, a Python wrapper for IgBLAST v1.9. Any read was removed if the V/J assignment was weak (E-value above 1e-6), the CDR3 was missing, or the read contained stop codons, out-of-frame junctions, or ambiguous translated residues. V3J clonotypes were defined by identical inferred V gene, J gene, and CDR3 amino acid sequence. To compute the percentage overlap between repertoires, the number of shared unique clonotypes was divided by the size of the smaller repertoire. RTK rarefaction, the Chao1 estimator, and Recon v2.1 estimates of unobserved clonotypes were used to assess repertoire richness. For all TCRbeta clonotypes obtained by the gDNA method from several donors, generation probabilities were computed with OLGA. The immuneACCESS repertoire file appears here via TCRdb, limited to in-frame rearrangements. These files lack a portion of the clones; in checked studies, under half of the deficit traces to unresolved V genes, and the cause of the others is not known. The V and J calls and clone size come from that table; D and trimming were worked out from the DNA. This sample lists about 1.5 million clones; roughly 95% were detected once. In total, the top ten clones hold roughly 1.2% of the sample.

This TCR was recovered from a man aged 30 to 39 in good health. Sequencing was done on a sample of naive CD4+ T cells sorted from blood. The cell subset or site tag for this specimen amounts to: CD45RA+ positively selected. Here the chain combines TRBV6-1 and TRBJ1-4, and TRBD1 may be the D gene, going by 5 matching bases. For the CDR3, the sequence is CASARDFHEKLFF. The sequenced DNA: TGTGCCAGCGCCCGGGACTTCCATGAAAAACTGTTTTTT.